Included here is one TCR beta chain sequence, with context. This clone has more than one count but fewer than ten. Its binding antigen is unknown. No quality values exist for individual bases; no much larger clone is one base distant. This sample is part of a study of cytotoxic CD8 clonotypes in ibrutinib-treated CLL (dated by TCRdb to the early 2020s). About the study as a whole: The cohort included some 14 treatment-naive and ten to twelve relapsed/refractory patients; some 18 were IGHV unmutated. Of the roughly 90 people in the trial, 25 to 30 had longitudinal samples available. Every sample from remission and from progressive disease was obtained while the patients were still on ibrutinib. Cryopreserved peripheral blood mononuclear cells were collected at three points: before therapy, at response, and at either sustained remission or disease progression. Partial responses were observed in 24 patients and complete responses in 2; after a median follow-up of 68 months, remission was maintained in 15 or so patients and progression was observed in some twelve. On average, each sample had approximately 250,000 productive templates and more than 75,000 productive rearrangements. Samples at response were collected after a median of about twelve months of treatment, with a range of about 6 to 40 months. Findings and caveats that apply to the study as a whole: Public clonotypes were rare and either contracted or stayed stable during treatment, and the rise in clonality at ibrutinib response reflected the expansion of private clonotypes. Sampling times were not matched between sustained-remission and progressing patients, and lymph node repertoires were not studied. An increase in clonality was observed at ibrutinib response, with clonality remaining stable during sustained remission and falling back toward baseline at progression. Baseline clonality exceeded that of age-matched healthy donors and correlated strongly with circulating CD8+ T-cell counts.

Roughly 1.9 micrograms of genomic DNA were extracted from cryopreserved PBMCs for TCR beta library preparation. Longitudinal blood samples from CLL patients on ibrutinib monotherapy underwent high-throughput TCR beta sequencing. Patients were enrolled in a phase 2 open-label single-center ibrutinib monotherapy trial. The goal of deep resolution MiSeq sequencing was a depth between 1 in 1 million and 1 in 200,000 T cells, and coverage averaged 10x per clonotype. TCR beta libraries were generated with the immunoSEQ hsTCRB Kit. On the study's bioinformatics: The data were analyzed with ImmunoSEQ Analyzer and ImmunoSEQ Data Assistant, and V, D and J gene assignments followed IMGT definitions. Clonality, which ranges from 0 to 1, was calculated as one minus the normalized Shannon entropy of productive rearrangement frequencies. Public clonotype analysis was restricted to overrepresented clonotypes comprising at least 0.05% of each patient's repertoire. Fewer than 15 repertoires from age-matched healthy donors, obtained from immuneACCESS, served as clonality controls. TCRdb took over this immuneACCESS table, retaining in-frame rearrangements with V and J assigned. Such tables are incomplete; in checked studies, under half of the missing clones stem from an unresolved V gene, and the remainder is unexplained. That table supplies the V and J calls and clone size; D and trimming were determined from the DNA. This sample holds over 130,000 clones; 75% to 85% were observed only once. The top ten constitute 7.5% to 9% of the sample.

V is cut back by 4 bases and J by 9 bases, with 9 bases in the junction unmatched. From the cysteine up to the phenylalanine, the CDR3 has a length of 13 residues. The DNA shown is the 39-base CDR3, in frame from base 1. Looking up the germline V gene yields CDR1 SGHVS and CDR2 FNYEAQ. This receptor was obtained from a human donor with chronic lymphocytic leukemia. The rearrangement combines TRBV7-6 with TRBJ2-7, and 7 bases in between align with TRBD1. The sequencing here drew on PBMCs, taken after 36 months of ibrutinib treatment. In nucleotide form, the sequence is TGTGCCAGCAGCTCAGGACAGGACCTGAGGCAGTACTTC. Translated, this is CASSSGQDLRQYF.